The TCR beta chain described here comes from a study of cytomegalovirus exposure and HLA in healthy donors. Overall study results and limits: Reportedly, a later analysis found an Asian-associated ancestry cluster had fewer N-insertions than the approximately 700-donor mean. Later genetic work tied a missense DCLRE1C variant to beta-chain V and J trimming. The study dropped some indistinguishable V segments, TRBV6-2 and TRBV6-3 among them.

While unrecorded immune exposures were likely, the donors were nominally healthy when sampled. V was pared by 6 bases and J by 0 bases, with 15 bases between. The germline V gene encodes CDR1 LNHDA and CDR2 SQIVND (reference sequence). CDR3 length: 16 residues. Amplification used 60 Vbeta primers and 13 Jbeta primers. Profiled with immunoSEQ multiplex PCR; TCRdb holds only in-frame clones, not every one. The table records around 120,000 clones, 77% of them present only once. For this clone: The antigen remains undetermined.

The source is a human donor in good health. The chain employs TRBV19 and TRBJ1-3; D is perhaps TRBD1 (5 bases). Input material: PBMCs. The CDR3 DNA follows: TGTGCCAGTAGCTTTCAAACAGGTTTCTCTGGAAACACCATATATTTT. Translating it yields CASSFQTGFSGNTIYF.